The entry that follows covers one T cell receptor beta chain sequence. Its target is not known. TCRdb passed the 5' RACE reads through MiXCR, listing each CDR3 protein once. The sample yields roughly 480,000 distinct CDR3 sequences, roughly 26% seen once. V lost 4 bases to trimming and J lost 3 bases; unmatched junction nucleotides: 4. Germline values: CDR1 SGHRS, CDR2 YFSETQ. The CDR3 consists of 15 residues. The sample comes from a study of identical twins. The study, taken as a whole, reports: Invariant populations such as MAIT and iNKT cells could partly muddle zero-insertion analyses.

These records were also assigned to another study, of T cells expressing NK-cell markers. That paper states: One of eight sequenced donors was HCMV-seronegative; the other seven were seropositive. The authors applied an anti-gamma-delta TCR antibody in several experiments, and it restricted sorting to alpha-beta TCR T cells.

The V and J genes are TRBV5-1 and TRBJ2-7; 13 nucleotides line up with TRBD2. The sequenced sample was CD4+ T cells sorted from blood. The receptor's source is a young woman in good health. The CDR3 DNA reads TGCGCCAGCAGCGCCCGGACTAGCGGGAGCTACGAGCAGTACTTC. Translation gives CASSARTSGSYEQYF.